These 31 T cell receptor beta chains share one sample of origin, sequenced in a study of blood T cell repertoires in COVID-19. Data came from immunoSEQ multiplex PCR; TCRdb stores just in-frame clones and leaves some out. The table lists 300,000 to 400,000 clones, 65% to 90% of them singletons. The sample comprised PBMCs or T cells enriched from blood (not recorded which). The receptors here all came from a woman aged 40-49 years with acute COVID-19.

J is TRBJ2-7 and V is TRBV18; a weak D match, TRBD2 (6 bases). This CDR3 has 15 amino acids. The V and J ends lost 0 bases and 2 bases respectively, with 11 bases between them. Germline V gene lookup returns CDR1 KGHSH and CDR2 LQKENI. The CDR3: CASSPPAGPPYEQYF. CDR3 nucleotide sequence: TGTGCCAGCTCACCACCCGCGGGACCTCCCTACGAGCAGTACTTC.

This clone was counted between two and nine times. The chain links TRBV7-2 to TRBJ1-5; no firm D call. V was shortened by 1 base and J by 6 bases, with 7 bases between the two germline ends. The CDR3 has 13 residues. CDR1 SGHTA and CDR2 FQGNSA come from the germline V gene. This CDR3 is CASSLDVRQPQHF. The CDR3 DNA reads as TGTGCCAGCAGCTTAGATGTTCGTCAGCCCCAGCATTTT.

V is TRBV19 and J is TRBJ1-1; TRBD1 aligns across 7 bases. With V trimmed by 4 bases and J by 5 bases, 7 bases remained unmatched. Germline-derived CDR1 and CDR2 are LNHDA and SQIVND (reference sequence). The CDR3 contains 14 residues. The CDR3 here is CASSRKQGSTEAFF. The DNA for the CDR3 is TGTGCCAGTAGTAGGAAACAGGGGTCGACTGAAGCTTTCTTT.

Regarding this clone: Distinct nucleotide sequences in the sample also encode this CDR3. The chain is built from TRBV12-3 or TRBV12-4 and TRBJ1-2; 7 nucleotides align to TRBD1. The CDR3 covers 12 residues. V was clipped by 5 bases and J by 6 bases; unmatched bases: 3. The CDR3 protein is CASSLQGNGYTF. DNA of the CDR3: TGTGCCAGCAGTCTACAGGGGAATGGCTACACCTTC.

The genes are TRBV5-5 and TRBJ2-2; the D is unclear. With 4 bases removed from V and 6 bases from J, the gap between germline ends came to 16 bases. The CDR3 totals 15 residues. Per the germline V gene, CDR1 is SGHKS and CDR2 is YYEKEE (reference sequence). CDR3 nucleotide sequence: TGTGCCAGCAGCACCTCGGGTCTAAGGTCCGGGGAGCTGTTTTTT. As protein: CASSTSGLRSGELFF.

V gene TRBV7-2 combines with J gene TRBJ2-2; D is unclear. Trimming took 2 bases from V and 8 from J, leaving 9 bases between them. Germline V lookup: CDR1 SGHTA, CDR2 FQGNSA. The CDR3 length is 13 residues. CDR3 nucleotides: TGTGCCAGCAGCTTAACACAGATAGGGGAGCTGTTTTTT. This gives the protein CASSLTQIGELFF.

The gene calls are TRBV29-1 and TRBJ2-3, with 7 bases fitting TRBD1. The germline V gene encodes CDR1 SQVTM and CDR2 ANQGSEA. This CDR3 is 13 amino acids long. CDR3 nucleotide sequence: TGCAGTGGGGGTGACAGGGGCACAGATACGCAGTATTTT. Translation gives CSGGDRGTDTQYF.

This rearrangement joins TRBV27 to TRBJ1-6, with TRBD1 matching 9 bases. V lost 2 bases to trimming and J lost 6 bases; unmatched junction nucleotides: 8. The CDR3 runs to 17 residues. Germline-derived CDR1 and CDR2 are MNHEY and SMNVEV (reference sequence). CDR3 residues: CASSLGTGKRFNSPLHF. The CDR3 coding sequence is TGTGCCAGCAGTTTAGGGACAGGGAAGAGGTTTAATTCACCCCTCCACTTT.

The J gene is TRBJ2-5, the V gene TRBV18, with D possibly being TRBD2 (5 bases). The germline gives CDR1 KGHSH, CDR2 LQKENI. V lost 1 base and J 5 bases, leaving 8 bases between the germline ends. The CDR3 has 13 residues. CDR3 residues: CASSPLAGETQYF. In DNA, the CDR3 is TGTGCCAGCTCACCACTGGCGGGCGAGACCCAGTACTTC.

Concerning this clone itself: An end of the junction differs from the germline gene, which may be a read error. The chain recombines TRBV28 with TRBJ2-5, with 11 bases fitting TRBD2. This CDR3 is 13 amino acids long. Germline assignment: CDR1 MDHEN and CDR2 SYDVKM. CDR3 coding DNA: TGTGCCAGCAGTTTCCAACCGGGACTAGCGGTGAACTTC. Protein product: CASSFQPGLAVNF.

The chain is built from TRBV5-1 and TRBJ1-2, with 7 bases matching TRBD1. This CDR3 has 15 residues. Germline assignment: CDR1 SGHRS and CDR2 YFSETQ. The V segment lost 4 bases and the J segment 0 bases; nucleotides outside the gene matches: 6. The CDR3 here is CASSLGQDPNYGYTF. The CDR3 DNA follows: TGCGCCAGCAGCCTAGGACAGGACCCTAACTATGGCTACACCTTC.

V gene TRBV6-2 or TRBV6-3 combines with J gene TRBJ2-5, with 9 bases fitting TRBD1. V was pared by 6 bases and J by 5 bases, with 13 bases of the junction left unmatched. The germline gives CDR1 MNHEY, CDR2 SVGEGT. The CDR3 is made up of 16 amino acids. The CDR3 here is CASSSLRTGVGETQYF. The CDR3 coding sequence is TGTGCCAGCAGCTCCCTAAGGACAGGGGTGGGTGAGACCCAGTACTTC.

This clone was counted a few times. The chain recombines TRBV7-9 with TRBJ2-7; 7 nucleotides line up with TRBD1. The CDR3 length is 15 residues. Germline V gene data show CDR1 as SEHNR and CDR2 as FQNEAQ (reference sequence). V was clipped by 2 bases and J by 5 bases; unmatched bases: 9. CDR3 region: CASSLRRQGRDEQYF. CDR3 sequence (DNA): TGTGCCAGCAGCTTAAGACGACAGGGTCGCGACGAGCAGTACTTC.

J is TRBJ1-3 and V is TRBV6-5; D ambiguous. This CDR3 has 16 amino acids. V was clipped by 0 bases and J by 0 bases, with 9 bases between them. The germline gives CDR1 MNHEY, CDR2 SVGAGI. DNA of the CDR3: TGTGCCAGCAGTTACTCAGAGGTCTTCTCTGGAAACACCATATATTTT. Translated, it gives CASSYSEVFSGNTIYF.

CDR3: CASSFGPQRSPLHF. The CDR3 DNA is TGTGCCAGCAGCTTTGGGCCCCAACGTTCCCCCCTCCACTTT. V usage is TRBV7-2 and J usage is TRBJ1-6; no clear D gene. V lost 3 bases to trimming and J lost 13 bases, with 16 bases between them. CDR1 and CDR2 (germline): SGHTA, FQGNSA. The CDR3 extends over 14 amino acids.

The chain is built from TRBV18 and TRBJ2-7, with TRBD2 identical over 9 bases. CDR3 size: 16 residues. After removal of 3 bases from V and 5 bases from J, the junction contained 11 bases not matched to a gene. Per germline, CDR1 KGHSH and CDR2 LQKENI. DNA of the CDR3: TGTGCCAGCTCACCCTATGCCGGGACTAGCCGGGACGAGCAGTACTTC. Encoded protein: CASSPYAGTSRDEQYF. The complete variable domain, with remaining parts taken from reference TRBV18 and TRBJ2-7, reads NAGVMQNPRHLVRRRGQEARLRCSPMKGHSHVYWYRQLPEEGLKFMVYLQKENIIDESGMPKERFSAEFPKEGPSILRIQQVVRGDSAAYFCASSPYAGTSRDEQYFGPGTRLTVT.

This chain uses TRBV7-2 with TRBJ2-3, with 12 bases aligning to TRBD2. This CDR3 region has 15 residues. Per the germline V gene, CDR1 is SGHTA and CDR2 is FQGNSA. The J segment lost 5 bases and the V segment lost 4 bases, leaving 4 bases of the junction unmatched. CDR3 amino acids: CASSYLAGGGDTQYF. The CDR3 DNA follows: TGTGCCAGCAGCTACCTAGCGGGGGGGGGAGATACGCAGTATTTT.

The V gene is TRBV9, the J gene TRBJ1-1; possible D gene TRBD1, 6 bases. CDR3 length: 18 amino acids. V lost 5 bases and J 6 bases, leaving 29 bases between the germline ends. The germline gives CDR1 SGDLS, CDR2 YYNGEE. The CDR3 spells CASSLTPHPLQGVAEAFF. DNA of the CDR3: TGTGCCAGCAGTCTTACCCCCCACCCGCTACAGGGTGTCGCTGAAGCTTTCTTT.

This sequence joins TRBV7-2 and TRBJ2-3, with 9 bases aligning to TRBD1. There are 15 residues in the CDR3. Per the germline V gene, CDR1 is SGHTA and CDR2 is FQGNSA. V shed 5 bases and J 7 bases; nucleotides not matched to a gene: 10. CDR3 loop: CASSPGQGRSHTQYF. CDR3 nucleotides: TGTGCCAGCAGCCCCGGACAGGGGAGATCTCATACGCAGTATTTT.

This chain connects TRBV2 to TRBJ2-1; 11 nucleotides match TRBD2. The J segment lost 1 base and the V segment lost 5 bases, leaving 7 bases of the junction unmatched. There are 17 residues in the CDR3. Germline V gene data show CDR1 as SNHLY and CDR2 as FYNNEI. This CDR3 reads CASSRELAGGSYNEQFF. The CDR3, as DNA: TGTGCCAGCAGTCGCGAGTTAGCGGGAGGGTCCTACAATGAGCAGTTCTTC.

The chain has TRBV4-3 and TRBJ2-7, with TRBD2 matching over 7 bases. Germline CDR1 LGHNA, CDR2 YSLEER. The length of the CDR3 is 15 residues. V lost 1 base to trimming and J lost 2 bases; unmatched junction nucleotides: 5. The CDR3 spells CASSQAASGPYEQYF. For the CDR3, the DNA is TGCGCCAGCAGCCAAGCGGCTAGCGGTCCCTACGAGCAGTACTTC.

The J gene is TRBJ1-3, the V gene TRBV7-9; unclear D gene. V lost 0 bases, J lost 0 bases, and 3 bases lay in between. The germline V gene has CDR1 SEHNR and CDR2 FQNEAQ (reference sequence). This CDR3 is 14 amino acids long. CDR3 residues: CASSLAHSGNTIYF. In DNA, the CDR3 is TGTGCCAGCAGCTTAGCACACTCTGGAAACACCATATATTTT.

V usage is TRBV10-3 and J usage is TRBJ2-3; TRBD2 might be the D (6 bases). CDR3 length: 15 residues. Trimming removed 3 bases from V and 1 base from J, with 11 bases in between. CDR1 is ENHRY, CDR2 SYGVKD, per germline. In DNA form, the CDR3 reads TGTGCCATCAGTGATTGGGGCGGGGGCACAGATACGCAGTATTTT. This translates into CAISDWGGGTDTQYF.

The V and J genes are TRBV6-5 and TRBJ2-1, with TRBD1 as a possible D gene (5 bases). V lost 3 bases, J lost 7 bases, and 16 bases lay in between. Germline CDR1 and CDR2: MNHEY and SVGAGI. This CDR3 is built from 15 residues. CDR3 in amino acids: CASSYEAGLNNEQFF. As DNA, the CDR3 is TGTGCCAGCAGTTATGAGGCAGGGCTGAATAATGAGCAGTTCTTC.

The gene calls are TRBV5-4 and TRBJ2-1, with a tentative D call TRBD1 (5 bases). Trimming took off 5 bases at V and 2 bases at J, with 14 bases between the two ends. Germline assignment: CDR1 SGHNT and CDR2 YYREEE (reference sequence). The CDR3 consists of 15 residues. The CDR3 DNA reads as TGTGCCAGCAGACCCCCAACAGGCCCCTACAATGAGCAGTTCTTC. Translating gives CASRPPTGPYNEQFF.

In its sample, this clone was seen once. This CDR3 reads CASSFQPGGTGNTIYF. CDR3 DNA sequence: TGTGCCAGCAGCTTCCAGCCAGGGGGCACTGGAAACACCATATATTTT. This chain connects TRBV7-2 to TRBJ1-3; 8 bases map to TRBD1. The germline V gene has CDR1 SGHTA and CDR2 FQGNSA. CDR3 length: 16 amino acids. J was trimmed by 2 bases and V by 3 bases; bases with no gene match: 6.

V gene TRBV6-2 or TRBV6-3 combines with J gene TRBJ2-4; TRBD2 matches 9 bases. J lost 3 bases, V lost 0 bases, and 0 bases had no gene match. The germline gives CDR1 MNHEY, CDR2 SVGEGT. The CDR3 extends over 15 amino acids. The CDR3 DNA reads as TGTGCCAGCAGTTACTCGACTAGCGGCAAAAACATTCAGTACTTC. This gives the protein CASSYSTSGKNIQYF.

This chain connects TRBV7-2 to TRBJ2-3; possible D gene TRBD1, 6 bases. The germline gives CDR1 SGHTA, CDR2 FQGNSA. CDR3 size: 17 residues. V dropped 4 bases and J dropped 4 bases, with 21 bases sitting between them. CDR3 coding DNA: TGTGCCAGCAGCTCATTCTTGAGGCAGGGGTGGCCAGATACGCAGTATTTT. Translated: CASSSFLRQGWPDTQYF.

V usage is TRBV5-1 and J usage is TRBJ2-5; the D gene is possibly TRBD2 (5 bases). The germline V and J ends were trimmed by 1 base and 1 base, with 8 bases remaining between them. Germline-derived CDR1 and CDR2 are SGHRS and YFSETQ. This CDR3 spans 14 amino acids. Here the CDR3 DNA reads TGCGCCAGCAGCTTGTTGGCGGGCCAAGAGACCCAGTACTTC. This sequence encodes CASSLLAGQETQYF.

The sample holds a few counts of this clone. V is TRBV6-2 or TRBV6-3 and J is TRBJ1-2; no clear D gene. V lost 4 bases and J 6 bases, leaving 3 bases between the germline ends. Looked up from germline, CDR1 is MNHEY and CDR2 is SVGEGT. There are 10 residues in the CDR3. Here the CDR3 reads CASSSDGYTF. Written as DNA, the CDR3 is TGTGCCAGCAGTTCGGATGGCTACACCTTC.

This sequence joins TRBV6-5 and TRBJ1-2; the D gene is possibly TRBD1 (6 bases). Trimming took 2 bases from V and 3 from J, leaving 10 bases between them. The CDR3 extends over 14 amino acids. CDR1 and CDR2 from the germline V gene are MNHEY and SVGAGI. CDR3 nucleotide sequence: TGTGCCAGCAGTTACGGGGGCGCGGACTATGGCTACACCTTC. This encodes CASSYGGADYGYTF.